This T cell receptor beta chain is drawn from a study of graft-versus-host responses after intestinal transplantation (dated by TCRdb to the early 2020s). With regard to the full study: The transplants that recipients got were multivisceral, liver-intestinal, or isolated intestinal. Every recipient was given anti-thymocyte globulin induction, then maintenance tacrolimus and steroids for around three years. Alloreactive clones were identified by sequencing pre-transplant mixed lymphocyte reaction products and comparing them with unstimulated pre-transplant donor and recipient T cells. After intestinal transplantation, graft-versus-host and host-versus-graft alloreactive T cell clones in the graft, circulation and bone marrow were tracked using bulk TCR-beta CDR3 sequencing. Donor T cell macrochimerism was defined as a peak of at least 4% donor T cells among recipient peripheral blood mononuclear cells. The cohort enrolled some 25 intestinal transplant recipients including one retransplant, and a few patients lacking pretransplant specimens were excluded. Instead of going to the commercial service, samples from a few later patients were sequenced in-house on an Illumina MiSeq and processed with MiXCR. What the work shows at the level of the full study, not this receptor alone: In the allografts of patients with donor T cell macrochimerism, GvH to HvG T cell clonal ratios were high. GvH clones were found in recipient bone marrow, and some of the GvH clones appeared earlier in ileal mucosa or blood, which is consistent with an intestinal mucosal origin. Early after transplant, peak levels of circulating GvH clones were associated with declines in HvG clones. The relatively low number and heterogeneity of intestinal transplant patients limited the conclusions.

Receptor libraries were prepared by the immunoSEQ multiplex PCR assay. For most patients, genomic DNA was isolated with the Qiagen DNeasy Blood and Tissue Kit and sent frozen to Adaptive Biotechnologies for TCR sequencing. Adaptive Biotechnologies carried out high-throughput TCR-beta CDR3 sequencing of genomic DNA for most patients. The source study handled its data this way. Adaptive's ImmunoSEQ software was the source of the TCR sequencing data for approximately 18 patients, while three other patients were processed with MiXCR and VDJtools. To correct CD4 versus CD8 sorting errors, sequences present in both subsets at a frequency ratio below 5:1 were removed. Because the origin of CDR3 nucleotide sequences shared between donor and recipient could not be assigned, those sequences were removed. To be classed as alloreactive, a clone needed at least 2-fold expansion over unstimulated cells and a minimum CFSE-low frequency of 0.002% (template counts) or 0.001% (read counts). A clone was considered mappable if detected in the sequenced pre-transplant spleen, lymph node, or MLR CFSE-low populations of the donor or recipient. The cumulative frequency of alloreactive clones was calculated as a percentage of all sequences, weighted by copy number. TCRdb's version of the immuneACCESS table is confined to in-frame rearrangements and falls short of the full clone set. An unresolved V gene accounts for under half of the shortfall where checked; the remainder is of unknown origin. V and J calls and clone size are as listed in that table; D and trimming were resolved from the DNA. The sample table shows around 100,000 clones, and over 75% are seen once. Together, the top ten hold around 0.95% of the sample.

After removal of 5 bases from V and 0 bases from J, the junction retains 6 bases not matched to a gene. CDR1 and CDR2, looked up from the germline V gene (reference sequence), are MNHEY and SMNVEV. The CDR3 sequence holds 17 residues, the cysteine and phenylalanine included. Left in the record is the CDR3 DNA by itself, 51 bases read in frame from the first base. According to the study, the label for this sample's time point signals: cells obtained before transplantation from donor or recipient. CD3+CD4+ and CD3+CD8+ populations were FACS-sorted from unstimulated pre-transplant donor and recipient cells taken from spleen or lymph nodes. As concerns this clone: Which antigen it targets is not known. Base qualities were left out, and no much larger clone turns up one base away.

The material was unstimulated CD4+ T cells sorted from spleen or lymph node cells, obtained before transplant. Recombination joined TRBV27 with TRBJ2-7, and TRBD2 aligns with 14 junction nucleotides. The clonotype originates from a human donor who was the organ donor for an intestinal transplant. The CDR3 reads CASSTGLAGGYSYEQYF. The DNA is TGTGCCAGCAGTACCGGACTAGCGGGGGGATACTCCTACGAGCAGTACTTC.